This T cell receptor beta chain was profiled in a study of breast tumors, draining lymph nodes, adjacent tissues (dated by TCRdb to the mid-2010s). Some background on the complete study: The study compared TCR beta repertoires across tumor, adjacent nontumor tissue and axillary lymph nodes from breast cancer patients. In human breast cancer, the study set out to assess how tumor, surrounding tissue and draining lymph node repertoires relate to one another and whether T cells might be exchanged between them.

Remarks on this clonotype: Its antigen is unknown. Qualities for individual bases were not recorded, and no much larger clone is one base off.

On the study overall, not on this receptor specifically: Tumors showed preferential V and J gene usage, and their T-cell repertoire diversity fell below that of lymph nodes yet above that of nontumor tissue. The conclusion that tumor T cells originate in lymph nodes was framed as consistent with a hypothesis rather than directly demonstrated. The data were considered consistent with the idea that most tumor T cells come from the lymph node and then expand in tumor tissue. Tumor and nontumor tissue repertoires were significantly more similar in luminal-like than in basal-like breast cancer.

TCRdb lists the instrument as Illumina HiSeq 2000. TCR beta chain libraries were generated by multiplex PCR amplification. The amplified TCR beta chain products were analyzed by high-throughput sequencing. The public reads were quality trimmed at Q25 with fastp and then assembled into clones with MiXCR by TCRdb, keeping productive beta chains. Entries are consolidated by CDR3 protein sequence, retaining the most common genes and DNA. In all, the sample holds approximately 63,000 distinct CDR3 sequences, and approximately 54% of those were seen once. Of the sample, roughly 19% falls within the top ten clones. V was cut back by 5 bases and J by 4 bases, leaving a gap of 20 bases between them. Sequences SGHAT (CDR1) and FQDESV (CDR2) are obtained from the germline V gene (reference sequence). There are 16 amino acids in the CDR3, from cysteine to phenylalanine inclusive. Only the CDR3 region is kept as DNA, spanning 48 bases read in frame from base 1.

The specimen sequenced was breast tumor tissue. The receptor was derived from a female donor with breast cancer. Some clones in this sample may be carry-over from other donors' samples. Recombination linked TRBV11-1 to TRBJ2-5; 7 matching bases give a weak D call of TRBD1. The CDR3 reads CASSRHGTAEGETQYF. The nucleotide sequence is TGTGCCAGCAGCAGACATGGGACAGCGGAGGGAGAGACCCAGTACTTC.